The present T cell receptor beta chain was sequenced within a study of molecular identifiers for immune sequencing clone quantification. TCRdb re-called the PCR reads with MiXCR, one entry per CDR3 protein. The sample holds about 35,000 distinct CDR3 sequences, about 20% seen once. Note on this clonotype: At one end, the junction sequence differs from germline, possibly due to a read error.

Germline CDR1 reads SEHNR; CDR2 reads FQNEAQ (reference sequence). The CDR3 is made up of 16 amino acids. This TCR was sampled from a human donor in good health. Some libraries in this study had Jurkat cell RNA spiked in. This chain joins TRBV7-9 and TRBJ2-3, with 11 bases lining up with TRBD2. The specimen sequenced was naive CD8+ T cells from blood, with Jurkat cell RNA spiked in. The sample's subset: FACS-sorted CD8+CD4-CCR7+CD45RA+ naive T cells. DNA for the CDR3: TGTGCCAGCAGCTTTTTAGCGGGAGGGCCAACAGATATGCAGTATTTT. Encoded protein: CASSFLAGGPTDMQYF.